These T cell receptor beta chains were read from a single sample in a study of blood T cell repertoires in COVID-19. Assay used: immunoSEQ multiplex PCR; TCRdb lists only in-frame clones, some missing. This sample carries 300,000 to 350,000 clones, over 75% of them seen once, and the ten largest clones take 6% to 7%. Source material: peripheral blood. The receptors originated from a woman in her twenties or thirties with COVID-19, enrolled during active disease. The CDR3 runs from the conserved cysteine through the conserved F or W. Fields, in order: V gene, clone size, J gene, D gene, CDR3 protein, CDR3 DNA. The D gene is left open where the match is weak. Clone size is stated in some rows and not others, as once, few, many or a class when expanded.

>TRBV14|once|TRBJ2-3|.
CASSQRPGIVGGTQYF
TGTGCCAGCAGCCAAAGACCAGGGATTGTCGGGGGTACGCAGTATTTT
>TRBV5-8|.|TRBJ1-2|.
CASSLRDNRAGGYTF
TGTGCCAGCAGCTTGAGGGATAACAGGGCGGGTGGCTACACCTTC
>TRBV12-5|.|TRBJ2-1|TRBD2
CASGLGTSGRTEQFF
TGTGCTAGTGGTTTGGGTACTAGCGGGAGGACTGAGCAGTTCTTC
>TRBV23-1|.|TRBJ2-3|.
CASSLPPRGTDTQYF
TGCGCCAGCAGTCTCCCCCCCAGGGGCACAGATACGCAGTATTTT
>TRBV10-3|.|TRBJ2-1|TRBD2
CATQALAGGSNEQFF
TGTGCCACCCAGGCTCTAGCGGGAGGATCCAATGAGCAGTTCTTC
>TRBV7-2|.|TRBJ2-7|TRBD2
CASSLASGSSYEQYF
TGTGCCAGCAGTTTGGCTAGCGGAAGCTCCTACGAGCAGTACTTC
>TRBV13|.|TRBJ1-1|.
CASSLQGGDTEAFF
TGTGCCAGCAGCTTGCAGGGAGGTGACACTGAAGCTTTCTTT
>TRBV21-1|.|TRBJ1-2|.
CASSKEEGGYTF
TGTGCCAGCAGCAAGGAGGAGGGGGGCTACACCTTC
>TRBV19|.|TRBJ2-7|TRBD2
CASRTSGSSYEQYF
TGTGCCAGTCGAACTAGCGGGAGCTCCTACGAGCAGTACTTC
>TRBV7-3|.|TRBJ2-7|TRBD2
CASALREGYEQYF
TGTGCCAGCGCTTTGCGGGAGGGTTACGAGCAGTACTTC
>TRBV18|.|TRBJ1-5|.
CASSQGSNQPQHF
TGTGCCAGCTCCCAGGGGAGCAATCAGCCCCAGCATTTT